Following are 6 T cell receptor beta chains from one sample sequenced in a study of T cell repertoires in cytomegalovirus infection. TCRdb reanalysed the reads using MiXCR and keeps one entry per CDR3 protein. This sample has 250,000 or so distinct CDR3 sequences, with about a sixth found just once. Specimen: CD8+ T cells from PBMCs. The receptors originated from a human donor in good health (CMV status not recorded). Some clones in this sample may be carry-over from other donors' samples.

The V call is TRBV4-1, the J call TRBJ2-7; D unresolved. The ends were cut back, 1 base at V and 7 bases at J, with 23 bases in the middle. From germline, CDR1 is MGHRA and CDR2 YSYEKL. The CDR3 length is 17 residues. In DNA, the CDR3 is TGCGCCAGCAGCCAAGTTCACCTCGTCTTGATAGCTGGGGAGCAGTACTTC. Translated, it gives CASSQVHLVLIAGEQYF.

This clonotype showed up many times. The chain employs TRBV7-2 and TRBJ2-1, with a tentative D call TRBD1 (6 bases). The V end was cut by 4 bases, the J end by 8 bases, with 15 bases between. CDR3 length: 14 residues. The germline CDR1 and CDR2 sequences are SGHTA and FQGNSA. CDR3 nucleotides: TGTGCCAGCAGCTCCTCAGGACAGAGGTATGAGCAGTTCTTC. It yields the protein CASSSSGQRYEQFF. The complete variable domain, with remaining parts taken from reference TRBV7-2 and TRBJ2-1, reads GAGVSQSPSNKVTEKGKDVELRCDPISGHTALYWYRQSLGQGLEFLIYFQGNSAPDKSGLPSDRFSAERTGGSVSTLTIQRTQQEDSAVYLCASSSSGQRYEQFFGPGTRLTVL.

This clonotype came up many times. The chain carries TRBV7-2 and TRBJ2-2, with 8 bases lining up with TRBD2. The CDR3 is 15 residues long. Germline CDR1 is SGHTA and CDR2 is FQGNSA. The junction had 11 bases not matched to a gene; V was cut back by 7 bases and J by 7 bases. The CDR3 protein is CASNGGALAGGELFF. CDR3 sequence (DNA): TGTGCCAGCAACGGGGGGGCACTAGCAGGCGGGGAGCTGTTTTTT. Together with reference TRBV7-2 and TRBJ2-2, the CDR3 gives the full variable domain: GAGVSQSPSNKVTEKGKDVELRCDPISGHTALYWYRQSLGQGLEFLIYFQGNSAPDKSGLPSDRFSAERTGGSVSTLTIQRTQQEDSAVYLCASNGGALAGGELFFGEGSRLTVL.

In its sample, this clonotype was seen many times. The rearrangement uses TRBV7-9 and TRBJ1-1; no firm D call. Germline V gives CDR1 SEHNR, CDR2 FQNEAQ (reference sequence). Trimming left V 5 bases short and J 1 base short, with 11 bases between. The CDR3 has 14 residues. CDR3 sequence (DNA): TGTGCCAGCAGCCCAACCCAGAGGAACACTGAAGCTTTCTTT. This translates into CASSPTQRNTEAFF.

Many counts were recorded for this clonotype. The gene calls are TRBV4-2 and TRBJ2-7, with 9 positions matching TRBD1. Germline CDR1 and CDR2: LGHNA and YNFKEQ. V shed 3 bases, J shed 6 bases, and the junction held 9 bases outside the gene matches. CDR3 length: 15 amino acids. The DNA for the CDR3 is TGTGCCAGCAGCCAGGTCGGGGACAGGGTCTCCGAGCAGTACTTC. Its protein product is CASSQVGDRVSEQYF.

This clonotype came up many times. V is TRBV7-8 and J is TRBJ1-2; tentatively, D is TRBD1 (5 bases). CDR1 is SGHVS and CDR2 is FQNEAQ in the germline V gene. Trimming took 5 bases from V and 0 from J, leaving 13 bases between them. The CDR3 runs to 15 residues. CDR3 nucleotide sequence: TGTGCCAGCAGCCCCCGGGGGTTAGCTAACTATGGCTACACCTTC. Its protein product is CASSPRGLANYGYTF. Complete variable domain (other parts from reference TRBV7-8 and TRBJ1-2): GAGVSQSPRYKVAKRGQDVALRCDPISGHVSLFWYQQALGQGPEFLTYFQNEAQLDKSGLPSDRFFAERPEGSVSTLKIQRTQQEDSAVYLCASSPRGLANYGYTFGSGTRLTVV.